The present T cell receptor beta chain was sequenced within a study of cytomegalovirus exposure and HLA in healthy donors. Study-level results: Researchers counted around 180 TCR beta chains as cytomegalovirus-associated. Analyzed later, association rates of TCRs varied across HLA loci, with DRB1 most and HLA-C fewest. In vitro testing confirmed three CMV-associated chains as specific for CMV antigens.

Primers: 60 Vbeta forward and 13 Jbeta reverse. The table came from immunoSEQ multiplex PCR; TCRdb's copy has only in-frame clones and leaves some out. The table includes 170,000 or so clones, roughly 84% detected once. This clone appeared a few times. Its cognate antigen is unknown. Trimming cost V 7 bases and J 5 bases; bases outside gene matches: 7. The CDR3 is 13 amino acids. Germline loops: CDR1 SGHRS, CDR2 YFSETQ. The chain links TRBV5-1 to TRBJ1-2, with 8 bases that match TRBD1. Sample: PBMCs. This clonotype originated in a man aged 50 to 59 in good health and CMV-seropositive. CDR3 DNA: TGCGCCAGCGCAATGGACAGGGAGTATGGCTACACCTTC. Translating it yields CASAMDREYGYTF.